This paragraph reports one T cell receptor beta chain. Assay used: immunoSEQ multiplex PCR; TCRdb lists only in-frame clones, some missing. The data hold 80,000 or so clones, with 75% to 85% observed a single time. This entry comes from a study of blood T cell repertoires in COVID-19. The overall study: T cells, B-cell-depleted T cells, or PBMCs provided the cDNA or gDNA that served as material.

Germline assignment: CDR1 MNHEY and CDR2 SVGAGI. The trim removed 8 bases at V and 7 bases at J, leaving 8 bases unmatched. This CDR3 has 14 residues. J is TRBJ2-1 and V is TRBV6-5; 10 nucleotides agree with TRBD2. Input material: peripheral blood. This TCR was recovered from a woman in her 70s with acute or convalescent COVID-19. The CDR3 protein is CASLGLAGENEQFF. CDR3 DNA sequence: TGTGCCAGCTTGGGGCTAGCGGGGGAAAATGAGCAGTTCTTC.